One and the same sample provided the 27 T cell receptor beta chains below, sequenced in a study of T cell responses to AZD1222 COVID-19 vaccine. Data came from immunoSEQ multiplex PCR; TCRdb stores just in-frame clones and leaves some out. The data contain 100,000 to 130,000 clones, just over 90% of them singletons. The input for sequencing was peripheral blood, taken 28 days after the second AZD1222 dose. These receptor sequences come from an adult who received the AZD1222 COVID-19 vaccine.

V usage is TRBV6-4 and J usage is TRBJ2-2, with TRBD1 matching over 8 bases. The CDR3 runs to 15 residues. V lost 0 bases, J lost 5 bases, and 2 bases stayed unmatched. The germline gives CDR1 MRHNA, CDR2 SNTAGT. The CDR3 region is CASSDSQGATGELFF. The CDR3 DNA sequence: TGTGCCAGCAGTGACTCCCAGGGGGCGACCGGGGAGCTGTTTTTT.

The genes are TRBV2 and TRBJ1-5; D unclear. Germline CDR1 SNHLY, CDR2 FYNNEI. The CDR3 is made up of 13 amino acids. V was clipped by 7 bases and J by 2 bases, with 9 bases between them. CDR3 nucleotides: TGTGCCAGCAACGGCCGGGGCAATCAGCCCCAGCATTTT. It encodes CASNGRGNQPQHF.

This clone was seen only once. The V gene is TRBV3-1 (or the pseudogene TRBV3-2), the J gene TRBJ2-7; 11 bases align to TRBD2. V lost 3 bases, J lost 6 bases, and 7 bases stayed unmatched. The V gene's germline CDR1 is LGHDT and CDR2 YNNKEL (reference sequence). The CDR3 sequence is 15 residues long. The CDR3 nucleotides are TGTGCCAGCAGCCAGGAGCCTAGCGGGAGGTTCGAGCAGTACTTC. This sequence encodes CASSQEPSGRFEQYF.

The V call is TRBV11-3, the J call TRBJ1-4; possible D gene TRBD1, 5 bases. Trimming stripped 3 bases from V and 5 bases from J, with 13 bases between. Germline CDR1 reads SGHNT; CDR2 reads YENEEA. This CDR3 contains 15 residues. The CDR3: CASSFKGRGNEKLFF. The CDR3 coding sequence is TGTGCCAGCAGCTTTAAGGGGAGAGGGAATGAAAAACTGTTTTTT.

The chain uses TRBV11-2 and TRBJ2-2; no reliable D call. The germline CDR1 and CDR2 sequences are SGHAT and FQNNGV. The CDR3 has 13 residues. Trimming took off 1 base at V and 6 bases at J, with 6 bases between the two ends. CDR3 in amino acids: CASSLGASGELFF. DNA of the CDR3: TGTGCCAGCAGCTTAGGCGCCTCCGGGGAGCTGTTTTTT.

The genes are TRBV10-3 and TRBJ2-5, with D perhaps being TRBD1 or TRBD2 (5 bases each). The CDR3 covers 14 residues. CDR1 ENHRY and CDR2 SYGVKD come from the germline V gene. V was pared by 1 base and J by 1 base, with 7 bases between. The CDR3 DNA is TGTGCCATCAGTGAGTTCGGGGCCCAAGAGACCCAGTACTTC. Its translation: CAISEFGAQETQYF.

The chain recombines TRBV2 with TRBJ1-4; D call uncertain. In germline, CDR1 is SNHLY, CDR2 FYNNEI. This CDR3 region has 14 residues. V lost 3 bases, J lost 3 bases, and 8 bases lay in between. The CDR3 is CASSDRRANEKLFF. CDR3 DNA: TGTGCCAGCAGTGACCGGAGGGCTAATGAAAAACTGTTTTTT.

With regard to this clone: Sequence at one end of the junction differs from germline and may be a read error. The chain has TRBV7-9 and TRBJ1-1; D is undetermined. This CDR3 spans 13 amino acids. The V gene's germline CDR1 is SEHNR and CDR2 FQNEAQ (reference sequence). The CDR3 DNA reads as TGTGCCAGCATCTTATTGGGAAAAACTGAAGCTTTCTTT. Its protein product is CASILLGKTEAFF.

V is TRBV9 and J is TRBJ2-7; weak D call: TRBD2 (5 bases). This CDR3 has 15 residues. The V and J ends lost 0 bases and 2 bases respectively, with 12 bases between them. The germline V gene encodes CDR1 SGDLS and CDR2 YYNGEE. In DNA, the CDR3 is TGTGCCAGCAGCGTAGGAGGTAGCGTAACCTACGAGCAGTACTTC. It is translated as CASSVGGSVTYEQYF.

This chain links TRBV2 with TRBJ2-5, with 9 bases that match TRBD1. Germline V CDR1 and CDR2: SNHLY, FYNNEI. CDR3 length: 12 amino acids. The V and J ends lost 8 bases and 5 bases, in that order; junction bases with no gene match: 3. CDR3 loop: CASATGGETQYF. In DNA form, the CDR3 reads TGTGCCAGCGCGACAGGGGGGGAGACCCAGTACTTC.

The chain carries TRBV19 and TRBJ2-3; 10 positions agree with TRBD1. Trimming took 6 bases from V and 4 from J; bases not matched to a gene: 7. CDR3 length: 15 residues. CDR1 is LNHDA, CDR2 SQIVND, per germline (reference sequence). The CDR3 is CASSAGTGVSDTQYF. For the CDR3, the DNA is TGTGCCAGTAGCGCCGGGACAGGGGTATCAGATACGCAGTATTTT.

CDR3 in amino acids: CASSLENYGGYTF. The CDR3 region has the DNA TGTGCCAGCAGCCTCGAGAACTATGGGGGCTACACCTTC. This chain links TRBV9 with TRBJ1-2; the D is unclear. The CDR3 is 13 residues long. V lost 4 bases and J 8 bases, leaving 15 bases between the germline ends. Germline-derived CDR1 and CDR2 are SGDLS and YYNGEE.

The genes are TRBV5-4 and TRBJ1-2; weak D call: TRBD1 (5 bases). Per the germline V gene, CDR1 is SGHNT and CDR2 is YYREEE (reference sequence). CDR3 size: 15 residues. V was pared by 0 bases and J by 8 bases, with 17 bases between. The CDR3 sequence is CASSLGGVAGLGYTF. CDR3 bases: TGTGCCAGCAGCTTGGGAGGAGTAGCAGGGCTCGGCTACACCTTC.

The V and J genes are TRBV7-9 and TRBJ1-6; 10 bases match TRBD1. With 5 bases clipped from V and 3 bases from J, the junction kept 4 bases outside the gene matches. This CDR3 has 16 residues. CDR1 and CDR2 from the germline V gene are SEHNR and FQNEAQ (reference sequence). The CDR3 nucleotides are TGTGCCAGCAGCACGGGACAGGGGTTCTATAATTCACCCCTCCACTTT. Translated: CASSTGQGFYNSPLHF.

This clone was seen once. Written as DNA, the CDR3 is TGTGCCAGCAGTTTGACGGGCAGCTACGAGCAGTACTTC. This encodes CASSLTGSYEQYF. The chain carries TRBV12-3 or TRBV12-4 and TRBJ2-7; unclear D gene. CDR3 length: 13 amino acids. Trimming cost V 3 bases and J 3 bases, with 9 bases left between them.

This clone has more than one count but fewer than ten. The chain combines TRBV4-2 with TRBJ2-3; D not certain. CDR1 is LGHNA and CDR2 is YNFKEQ in the germline V gene. CDR3 length: 17 residues. V lost 4 bases and J lost 2, with 19 bases in between. CDR3: CASSPAGWQGPTDTQYF. The DNA of the CDR3 is TGTGCCAGCAGCCCTGCCGGGTGGCAAGGTCCCACAGATACGCAGTATTTT.

V is TRBV24-1 and J is TRBJ1-2; D remains ambiguous. From germline, CDR1 is KGHDR and CDR2 SFDVKD. Trimming cost V 4 bases and J 7 bases, with 6 bases left between them. The CDR3 covers 11 residues. The CDR3 region has the DNA TGTGCCACCAGTGAAAAAGGTGGCTACACCTTC. It is translated as CATSEKGGYTF.

This chain connects TRBV3-1 (or the pseudogene TRBV3-2) to TRBJ2-1; TRBD1 or TRBD2 may be the D gene (7 bases each). The V and J ends lost 4 bases and 10 bases respectively, with 20 bases between them. This CDR3 is built from 15 residues. In germline, CDR1 is LGHDT, CDR2 YNNKEL (reference sequence). In DNA form, the CDR3 reads TGTGCCAGCAGCCCTTCAGGGGGGGGCGAGAAAGAGCAGTTCTTC. It specifies CASSPSGGGEKEQFF.

V usage is TRBV6-2 or TRBV6-3 and J usage is TRBJ2-7, with 7 bases lining up with TRBD2. This CDR3 spans 16 amino acids. Germline lookup yields CDR1 MNHEY and CDR2 SVGEGT. V was pared by 4 bases and J by 0 bases, with 9 bases of the junction left unmatched. CDR3 sequence (DNA): TGTGCCAGCAGTTTCGAGGGAGGGCTCCCCTCCTACGAGCAGTACTTC. Protein sequence: CASSFEGGLPSYEQYF.

The rearrangement uses TRBV3-1 (or the pseudogene TRBV3-2) and TRBJ2-7, with 10 bases lining up with TRBD2. J lost 3 bases, V lost 4 bases, and 6 bases had no gene match. In germline, CDR1 is LGHDT, CDR2 YNNKEL (reference sequence). This CDR3 has 15 amino acids. The DNA of the CDR3 is TGTGCCAGCAGCCTAGGACTAGCGGCTCACTACGAGCAGTACTTC. It is translated as CASSLGLAAHYEQYF.

This chain joins TRBV11-2 and TRBJ2-7, with 8 bases fitting TRBD2. The CDR3 extends over 17 amino acids. V trimming: 1 base; J trimming: 3 bases; junction bases outside the gene matches: 11. The germline CDR1 and CDR2 sequences are SGHAT and FQNNGV. The CDR3 here is CASSLGWVAGQLYEQYF. Here the CDR3 DNA reads TGTGCCAGCAGCTTAGGTTGGGTAGCGGGACAACTCTACGAGCAGTACTTC.

V usage is TRBV7-8 and J usage is TRBJ1-4; 8 nucleotides line up with TRBD1. The CDR3 covers 16 residues. The V and J ends lost 3 bases and 1 base, in that order; junction bases with no gene match: 4. CDR1 is SGHVS and CDR2 is FQNEAQ in the germline V gene. CDR3 nucleotides: TGTGCCAGCAGCTTGGTCAGGGGGCTAACTAATGAAAAACTGTTTTTT. Amino acids: CASSLVRGLTNEKLFF.

The chain is built from TRBV5-8 and TRBJ2-7; D is ambiguous. Per the germline V gene, CDR1 is SGHTS and CDR2 is YDEGEE. The CDR3 has 15 residues. Trimming shortened V by 4 bases and J by 0 bases, and 14 bases separated the two germline ends. The CDR3 nucleotides read TGTGCCAGCAGCCGGATCGGGTGGGGCTCCTACGAGCAGTACTTC. It yields the protein CASSRIGWGSYEQYF.

The chain is built from TRBV24-1 and TRBJ2-5; 15 positions match TRBD2. The ends lost 4 bases at V and 5 bases at J; junction bases unmatched: 4. The CDR3 totals 16 residues. CDR1 and CDR2 from the germline V gene are KGHDR and SFDVKD. This CDR3 reads CATSEGTSGRRETQYF. The CDR3 region has the DNA TGTGCCACCAGTGAGGGGACTAGCGGGAGGCGGGAGACCCAGTACTTC.

J is TRBJ2-5 and V is TRBV7-2; D gene uncertain. V dropped 1 base and J dropped 1 base, with 4 bases sitting between them. CDR1 is SGHTA and CDR2 is FQGNSA in the germline V gene. The CDR3 has 13 amino acids. In DNA form, the CDR3 reads TGTGCCAGCAGCTTAGTTCGCCAAGAGACCCAGTACTTC. Protein product: CASSLVRQETQYF.

The rearrangement joins TRBV2 to TRBJ2-4; D perhaps matches TRBD1 (6 bases). V lost 7 bases, J lost 15 bases, and 25 bases lay in between. The CDR3 consists of 14 residues. CDR1 SNHLY and CDR2 FYNNEI come from the germline V gene. CDR3 region: CASNQGTGSIGRYF. DNA for the CDR3: TGTGCCAGCAACCAGGGTACAGGGTCGATCGGGCGGTACTTC.

This chain connects TRBV15 to TRBJ1-2; D not certain. Germline CDR1 reads LNHNV; CDR2 reads YYDKDF (reference sequence). The CDR3 extends over 14 amino acids. Trimming stripped 0 bases from V and 6 bases from J, with 11 bases between. This chain's CDR3 is CATSRDRAGNGYTF. In DNA, the CDR3 is TGTGCCACCAGCAGAGATCGGGCAGGCAATGGCTACACCTTC.